This T cell receptor beta chain originates from a study of shared T cell receptors in the human thymus. Sequencing was performed with immunoSEQ multiplex PCR; in TCRdb, only in-frame clones are kept and a portion is missing. The sample comprises around 730,000 clones, 70% to 90% of which are singletons, and approximately 0.01% rests with the top ten. CDR1 and CDR2 from the germline V gene are SGDLS and YYNGEE. V was clipped by 4 bases and J by 3 bases, with 10 bases between them. The CDR3 has 13 amino acids. These data also featured in a second study, about human thymus T cells. Turning to that study: Thymic material originated from resections removed in the course of corrective heart surgery. Seemingly biased V and J gene usage marked thymic and blood repertoires.

The sample consisted of thymocytes. This receptor was obtained from a girl less than two years old with a congenital heart defect. The chain couples TRBV9 to TRBJ1-1, with D tentatively TRBD1 (6 bases). As DNA, the CDR3 is TGTGCCAGCAGCCCGGACAGCTACACTGAAGCTTTCTTT. It codes for CASSPDSYTEAFF.